This T cell receptor beta chain originates from a study of blood T cell repertoires in COVID-19. Study at large: COVID-19 samples collected from the United States, Italy and Spain covered acute and convalescent phases.

The assay was immunoSEQ multiplex PCR, and TCRdb's table has in-frame clones only and misses some. Here the sample spans roughly 60,000 clones, roughly 88% being singletons. CDR1 and CDR2 from the germline V gene are MGHRA and YSYEKL. The V end lost 4 bases, the J end lost 5 bases, and 12 bases lay between the germline ends. The CDR3 is 13 amino acids. This clonotype was obtained from a man aged 45-65 years with active COVID-19. The sequencing sample was made of peripheral blood. This sequence joins TRBV4-1 and TRBJ2-7; D unclear. As DNA, the CDR3 is TGCGCCAGCAGCCGCGGCCTAGGCGACGAGCAGTACTTC. This sequence encodes CASSRGLGDEQYF.